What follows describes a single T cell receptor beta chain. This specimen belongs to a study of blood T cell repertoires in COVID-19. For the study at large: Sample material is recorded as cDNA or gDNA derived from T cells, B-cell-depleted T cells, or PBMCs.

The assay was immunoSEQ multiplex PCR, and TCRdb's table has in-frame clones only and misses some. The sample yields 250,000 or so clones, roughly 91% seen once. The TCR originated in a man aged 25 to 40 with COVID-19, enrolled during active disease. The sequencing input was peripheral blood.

CDR3 sequence reads: CSVGGGYNSPLHF. DNA of the CDR3: TGCAGCGTTGGGGGCGGCTATAATTCACCCCTCCACTTT. The chain couples TRBV29-1 to TRBJ1-6; TRBD1 might be the D (5 bases). The CDR3 is 13 amino acids. V lost 4 bases to trimming and J lost 3 bases, with 7 bases between them. Germline CDR1 is SQVTM and CDR2 is ANQGSEA.